The 27 T cell receptor beta chains listed next were all sequenced from one sample in a study of human T cells and chemical hapten exposure. TCRdb fed the RACE reads into MiXCR, producing one record per CDR3 protein. Of tens of thousands of distinct CDR3 sequences in the sample, 6.7% were seen once. Time point here: pre-sensitization, week 0. Stated treatment: therapeutic diphenylcyclopropenone sensitization with weekly scalp DPC. This material consisted of whole blood, taken in connection with sensitization to the hapten diphenylcyclopropenone (DPC). All receptors derive from a woman in her thirties with alopecia areata. Some clones in this sample may be carry-over from other donors' samples.

This clonotype was recorded at least ten times. The chain carries TRBV12-3 or TRBV12-4 and TRBJ1-5; D perhaps matches TRBD1 (5 bases). The CDR3 extends over 17 amino acids. Trimming pared 4 bases from V and 4 bases from J, leaving 20 bases between. The CDR3 region is CASSSGLHRMGNQPQHF. For the CDR3, the DNA is TGTGCCAGCAGTTCGGGACTACACCGAATGGGTAATCAGCCCCAGCATTTT.

The chain links TRBV6-6 to TRBJ2-7; the D call may be TRBD1 or TRBD2 (5 bases each). Germline CDR1 reads MNHNY; CDR2 reads SVGAGI (reference sequence). The length of the CDR3 is 14 residues. Trimming pared 6 bases from V and 0 bases from J, leaving 12 bases between. This CDR3 is CASRTRDGSYEQYF. The CDR3 region has the DNA TGTGCCAGCAGGACCCGGGACGGCTCCTACGAGCAGTACTTC.

This clonotype was seen only a few times. A much larger clonotype is one base distant, so this may be a read error. The chain joins TRBV7-9 to TRBJ2-5, with a possible D match to TRBD1 (6 bases). The germline V gene encodes CDR1 SEHNR and CDR2 FQNEAQ (reference sequence). The germline V and J ends were trimmed by 5 bases and 5 bases, with 12 bases remaining between them. The CDR3 contains 13 residues. CDR3 loop: CASSPRGLETQYF. In DNA, the CDR3 is TGTGCCAGCAGCCCCAGGGGCCTGGAGACCCAGTACTTC.

In this sample, this clonotype turned up a few times. The chain joins TRBV6-1 to TRBJ1-5; D gene ambiguous. CDR3 length: 12 amino acids. The germline V and J ends were trimmed by 6 bases and 8 bases, with 11 bases remaining between them. Germline assignment: CDR1 MNHNS and CDR2 SASEGT. The chain's CDR3 is CASSPIAKPQHF. CDR3 in DNA: TGTGCCAGCAGCCCCATCGCGAAGCCCCAGCATTTT.

The chain employs TRBV6-5 and TRBJ2-5; the D call may be TRBD1 or TRBD2 (5 bases each). This CDR3 spans 15 amino acids. Germline-derived CDR1 and CDR2 are MNHEY and SVGAGI. With 4 bases removed from V and 1 base from J, the gap between germline ends came to 13 bases. The CDR3 region has the DNA TGTGCCAGCAGTTGGGGGAGACAGCCCCAAGAGACCCAGTACTTC. This encodes CASSWGRQPQETQYF.

The sample holds many counts of this clonotype. The rearrangement uses TRBV5-1 and TRBJ2-2, with D unclear. V was clipped by 4 bases and J by 0 bases, with 7 bases between them. Looked up from germline, CDR1 is SGHRS and CDR2 is YFSETQ. The CDR3 consists of 14 residues. CDR3 amino acids: CASSNAANTGELFF. DNA of the CDR3: TGCGCCAGCAGCAACGCCGCGAACACCGGGGAGCTGTTTTTT.

A few counts support this clonotype. The rearrangement joins TRBV29-1 to TRBJ1-1; no firm D call. Trimming removed 2 bases at V and 6 bases at J, with 19 bases between. This CDR3 is built from 15 residues. Germline-derived CDR1 and CDR2 are SQVTM and ANQGSEA. In DNA, the CDR3 is TGCAGCGTTGAATGGGCTGGACTACAGTTATCTGAAGCTTTCTTT. It encodes CSVEWAGLQLSEAFF.

This clonotype showed up many times. This rearrangement joins TRBV7-9 to TRBJ2-5; 7 nucleotides match TRBD2. Germline V gives CDR1 SEHNR, CDR2 FQNEAQ (reference sequence). Unmatched junction bases numbered 6, after V lost 6 bases and J lost 2 bases. This CDR3 contains 14 residues. CDR3 loop: CASSPLASQETQYF. The CDR3 nucleotides read TGTGCCAGCAGTCCACTAGCGTCACAAGAGACCCAGTACTTC.

CDR3 sequence (DNA): TGTGCCAGCCAAGAAGGACCGCCAAGCAATCAGCCCCAGCATTTT. It translates to CASQEGPPSNQPQHF. The rearrangement links TRBV25-1 to TRBJ1-5; unclear D gene. CDR3 size: 15 residues. Germline CDR1 and CDR2: MGHDK and SYGVNS. Trimming pared 8 bases from V and 1 base from J, leaving 15 bases between.

This clonotype was counted many times. The chain combines TRBV29-1 with TRBJ1-6; unclear D gene. The CDR3 totals 13 residues. V was trimmed by 5 bases and J by 7 bases, leaving 12 bases between them. Germline values: CDR1 SQVTM, CDR2 ANQGSEA. The CDR3 sequence is CSVSLGTNSPLHF. In DNA, the CDR3 is TGCAGCGTTTCATTAGGTACCAATTCACCCCTCCACTTT.

This clonotype was detected many times. The chain combines TRBV12-3 or TRBV12-4 with TRBJ2-3, with D perhaps assigned TRBD1 or TRBD2 (6 bases each). The CDR3 has 13 amino acids. V shed 7 bases and J shed 7 bases, with 15 bases lying between them. The CDR3 DNA follows: TGTGCCAGCATTGGGGGGCTAGGACATACGCAGTATTTT. It is translated as CASIGGLGHTQYF.

This clonotype was counted at least ten times. The chain recombines TRBV20-1 with TRBJ1-2; D is undetermined. Between the trimmed V and J ends, which lost 1 base and 2 bases, there was a span of 17 bases. The CDR3 consists of 16 residues. The germline V gene has CDR1 DFQATT and CDR2 SNEGSKA (reference sequence). The CDR3 DNA follows: TGCAGTGCTAGAGTGGCACAGCCAACTCCGAACTATGGCTACACCTTC. It yields the protein CSARVAQPTPNYGYTF.

This clonotype was seen at least ten times. This chain connects TRBV27 to TRBJ2-7, with a weak D call TRBD1 (5 bases). Germline V gene lookup returns CDR1 MNHEY and CDR2 SMNVEV (reference sequence). The CDR3 is 15 residues long. V lost 3 bases and J lost 3, with 15 bases in between. The CDR3 DNA follows: TGTGCCAGCAGTTTGAGACAGTCAGCTCTCTACGAGCAGTACTTC. It translates to CASSLRQSALYEQYF.

This clonotype has at least ten counts. V usage is TRBV12-3 or TRBV12-4 and J usage is TRBJ1-2; D not resolved. V lost 5 bases and J lost 4, with 8 bases in between. CDR3 length: 12 amino acids. CDR3 protein: CASSPDGYGYTF. The CDR3 nucleotides are TGTGCCAGCAGTCCCGACGGCTATGGCTACACCTTC.

About this clonotype itself: A read error may be the cause here, since a much bigger clone is one base away. The chain carries TRBV30 and TRBJ1-3; D is undetermined. Germline V gene lookup returns CDR1 GTSNPN and CDR2 SVGIG (reference sequence). With 3 bases removed from V and 4 bases from J, the gap between germline ends came to 10 bases. The CDR3 sequence is 13 residues long. CDR3 residues: CAWRPTKGNTIYF. Written as DNA, the CDR3 is TGTGCCTGGAGGCCGACTAAGGGAAACACCATATATTTT.

This clonotype was observed at least ten times. For the CDR3, the DNA is TGCAGTGCTAGAGTGTCGGGTTATGGCTACACCTTC. Translating it yields CSARVSGYGYTF. The chain joins TRBV20-1 to TRBJ1-2; D not resolved. Trimming left V 1 base short and J 5 bases short, with 8 bases between. Germline V gene sequence: CDR1 DFQATT, CDR2 SNEGSKA (reference sequence). There are 12 residues in the CDR3.

This clonotype has ten or more counts. The chain recombines TRBV9 with TRBJ2-1, with D perhaps matching TRBD1 (5 bases). Trimming stripped 3 bases from V and 8 bases from J, with 12 bases between. The length of the CDR3 is 13 residues. Looked up from germline, CDR1 is SGDLS and CDR2 is YYNGEE. The CDR3 sequence: CASSGASGHEQFF. The CDR3 DNA follows: TGTGCCAGCAGCGGGGCCTCAGGGCATGAGCAGTTCTTC. The variable domain in full, completed from reference TRBV9 and TRBJ2-1, reads DSGVTQTPKHLITATGQRVTLRCSPRSGDLSVYWYQQSLDQGLQFLIQYYNGEERAKGNILERFSAQQFPDLHSELNLSSLELGDSALYFCASSGASGHEQFFGPGTRLTVL.

As regards this clonotype: Its ends do not fully match the called genes, so a read error is possible. This chain joins TRBV7-9 and TRBJ1-2; D remains unclear. The CDR3 totals 16 residues. CDR1 SEHNR and CDR2 FQNEAQ come from the germline V gene (reference sequence). The CDR3 bases are TGTGCCAGCAGCTTAGGTCACCTACGGAGAAACTATGGCGACACCTTC. It yields the protein CASSLGHLRRNYGDTF.

This clonotype came up many times. The genes are TRBV6-5 and TRBJ2-4; 15 bases are a match to TRBD2. With V trimmed by 5 bases and J by 11 bases, 10 bases remained unmatched. CDR1 and CDR2 (germline): MNHEY, SVGAGI. The CDR3 has 16 amino acids. The CDR3 DNA reads as TGTGCCAGCAGTGGAGGGACTAGCGGGGGGCTTAAGGTTCAGTACTTC. Protein: CASSGGTSGGLKVQYF.

At least ten counts were recorded for this clonotype. The CDR3 loop is CASGSDQKAFF. DNA for the CDR3: TGTGCTAGTGGTTCCGACCAGAAAGCTTTCTTT. V and J are TRBV12-5 and TRBJ1-1; D gene ambiguous. Trimming took off 4 bases at V and 9 bases at J, with 9 bases between the two ends. The CDR3 is 11 amino acids. The V gene's germline CDR1 is LGHNT and CDR2 FRNRAP.

With regard to this clonotype: The missing conserved phenylalanine or tryptophan at the end of this CDR3 makes a read error likely. This chain joins TRBV6-6 and TRBJ2-2; D could derive from TRBD1 or TRBD2 (5 bases each). CDR3 length equals 18 residues. Between the trimmed V and J ends, which lost 2 bases and 1 base, there was a span of 17 bases. Germline CDR1 is MNHNY and CDR2 is SVGAGI (reference sequence). As DNA, the CDR3 is TGTGCCAGCAGTTACGCCGAAGAGGGGCTTCTGAACACCGGGGAGCTGTTTTCT. It is translated as CASSYAEEGLLNTGELFS.

This clonotype was found many times. The rearrangement links TRBV18 to TRBJ1-2; 8 positions match TRBD1. V gave up 5 bases and J gave up 4 bases; unmatched junction bases: 6. Germline V CDR1 and CDR2: KGHSH, LQKENI. The CDR3 has 14 amino acids. The CDR3 loop is CASSGQGRSYGYTF. In DNA, the CDR3 is TGTGCCAGCTCAGGACAGGGAAGGAGCTATGGCTACACCTTC.

This clonotype was counted only a few times. A read error is possible here, since a much larger clone lies one base away. This rearrangement joins TRBV20-1 to TRBJ1-2; no definite D call. CDR3 length: 14 residues. Germline V gene sequence: CDR1 DFQATT, CDR2 SNEGSKA (reference sequence). The CDR3 region is CSADRGIPHYGDTF. CDR3 coding DNA: TGCAGTGCCGACCGAGGGATCCCCCACTATGGCGACACCTTC.

This clonotype turned up a few times. The chain joins TRBV6-5 to TRBJ1-1, with 8 bases that match TRBD1. After removal of 2 bases from V and 4 bases from J, the junction contained 3 bases not matched to a gene. The germline gives CDR1 MNHEY, CDR2 SVGAGI. This CDR3 has 14 amino acids. The CDR3 loop is CASSYNDRGTEAFF. The CDR3 nucleotides read TGTGCCAGCAGTTACAACGACAGGGGCACTGAAGCTTTCTTT.

This clonotype was counted many times. The rearrangement uses TRBV6-4 and TRBJ2-2; no clear D gene. Germline assignment: CDR1 MRHNA and CDR2 SNTAGT. V lost 5 bases and J 1 base, leaving 8 bases between the germline ends. The length of the CDR3 is 14 residues. The chain's CDR3 is CASSSGVNTGELFF. The CDR3 DNA reads TGTGCCAGCAGTAGTGGAGTGAACACCGGGGAGCTGTTTTTT.

This clonotype has at least ten counts. V usage is TRBV15 and J usage is TRBJ2-1; 9 nucleotides align to TRBD2. The CDR3 loop spans 17 amino acids. Germline V gene sequence: CDR1 LNHNV, CDR2 YYDKDF (reference sequence). After removal of 0 bases from V and 5 bases from J, the junction contained 8 bases not matched to a gene. CDR3 nucleotides: TGTGCCACCAGCAGAGAAGTCGCGGGGGGGCCCAACAATGAGCAGTTCTTC. Its protein is CATSREVAGGPNNEQFF.

This clonotype has at least ten counts. The J gene is TRBJ1-1, the V gene TRBV6-5; 8 bases line up with TRBD1. CDR3 size: 14 residues. Germline V gene lookup returns CDR1 MNHEY and CDR2 SVGAGI. The J segment lost 7 bases and the V segment lost 6 bases, leaving 10 bases of the junction unmatched. The CDR3 sequence is CASSLDRAYNEAFF. CDR3 coding DNA: TGTGCCAGCAGCCTGGACAGGGCATACAATGAAGCTTTCTTT.